A selection of T cell receptor beta chains follows, all from one sample in a study of post-analysis software for immune sequencing data. Each CDR3 protein is one row after TCRdb ran MiXCR on the PCR reads. The sample consists of roughly 670,000 distinct CDR3 sequences, 55% to 60% of them appearing once. The sequenced material came from blood. The receptors originated from a girl aged 2 to 9 with multiple sclerosis. Both conserved end residues are part of each CDR3. D genes are given only for firm matches. Where a row states a size, it is once, few, many or the class of an expanded clone; other rows omit it.

TRBV29-1,TRBJ2-5,-,few,CSVKRRGETQYF,TGCAGCGTTAAGAGGCGGGGAGAGACCCAGTACTTC
TRBV6-2/TRBV6-3,TRBJ2-7,TRBD2,-,CASSRSSGLYEQYF,TGTGCCAGCAGCCGATCTAGCGGGCTCTACGAGCAGTACTTC
TRBV7-3,TRBJ2-3,-,-,CASSLDRLSADTQYF,TGTGCCAGCAGCTTAGACAGACTCTCCGCAGATACGCAGTATTTT
TRBV2,TRBJ2-5,-,-,CASSRQPQETQYF,TGTGCCAGCAGCCGACAGCCACAAGAGACCCAGTACTTC
TRBV10-3,TRBJ1-2,-,-,CAISVDQRGYTF,TGTGCCATCAGTGTGGACCAGCGAGGCTACACCTTC
TRBV10-1,TRBJ1-2,-,-,CASSESRELSYGYTF,TGCGCCAGCAGTGAGTCGAGGGAGCTCAGCTATGGCTACACCTTC
TRBV29-1,TRBJ1-5,TRBD1,-,CSVGQGVDQPQHF,TGCAGCGTTGGACAGGGAGTCGATCAGCCCCAGCATTTT
TRBV7-8,TRBJ2-3,-,few,CASSHPTDSTDTQYF,TGTGCCAGCAGCCACCCGACGGATAGCACAGATACGCAGTATTTT
TRBV7-9,TRBJ2-7,TRBD1,-,CASSPGGQEQYF,TGTGCCAGCAGCCCTGGGGGACAGGAGCAGTACTTC
TRBV7-6,TRBJ2-6,-,few,CASSAPISSGANVLTF,TGTGCCAGCAGCGCTCCGATAAGCTCTGGGGCCAACGTCCTGACTTTC
TRBV10-3,TRBJ1-2,-,-,CAISGGYGYTF,TGTGCCATCAGTGGGGGCTATGGCTACACCTTC
TRBV29-1,TRBJ1-2,TRBD1,-,CSVVRQGGYGYTF,TGCAGCGTTGTCCGACAGGGCGGCTATGGCTACACCTTC
TRBV20-1,TRBJ1-1,-,-,CSASRGTIDTEAFF,TGCAGTGCTAGCCGGGGAACTATCGACACTGAAGCTTTCTTT
TRBV5-1,TRBJ1-2,-,-,CASSQESGYGYTF,TGCGCCAGCAGCCAAGAGTCGGGCTATGGCTACACCTTC
TRBV12-3/TRBV12-4,TRBJ1-1,-,-,CASVTGFLGTEAFF,TGTGCCAGCGTTACAGGGTTTTTGGGCACTGAAGCTTTCTTT
TRBV6-6,TRBJ2-5,TRBD2,-,CASNPGLALETQYF,TGTGCCAGCAACCCGGGACTAGCTTTGGAGACCCAGTACTTC
TRBV29-1,TRBJ2-6,TRBD1,few,CSVGPDRGAGANVLTF,TGCAGCGTTGGTCCGGACAGGGGAGCCGGGGCCAACGTCCTGACTTTC
TRBV3-1,TRBJ2-1,TRBD1,-,CASSHGTGGLNEQFF,TGTGCCAGCAGCCACGGGACAGGGGGCCTCAATGAGCAGTTCTTC
TRBV25-1,TRBJ2-1,-,-,CASSHVSSYNEQFF,TGTGCCAGCAGTCATGTTAGCTCCTACAATGAGCAGTTCTTC
TRBV5-1,TRBJ2-7,-,-,CASSSPGPSYEQYF,TGCGCCAGCAGCTCCCCGGGACCTTCCTACGAGCAGTACTTC
TRBV20-1,TRBJ1-2,-,-,CSARLWGDYGYTF,TGCAGTGCTAGGTTGTGGGGTGACTATGGCTACACCTTC
TRBV3-1,TRBJ2-5,-,-,CASSQGTSTQYF,TGTGCCAGCAGCCAGGGCACTAGCACCCAGTACTTC
TRBV12-3/TRBV12-4,TRBJ2-1,-,-,CASSPPQRAAYNEQFF,TGTGCCAGCAGTCCCCCGCAGCGGGCGGCCTACAATGAGCAGTTCTTC
TRBV3-1,TRBJ2-7,TRBD2,few,CASSPSSGAYYEQYF,TGTGCCAGCAGCCCGTCTAGCGGGGCTTACTACGAGCAGTACTTC
TRBV5-1,TRBJ1-1,-,-,CASRTTGSINTEAFF,TGCGCCAGCAGAACAACAGGGTCGATAAACACTGAAGCTTTCTTT
TRBV7-2,TRBJ1-2,-,-,CASSLGWKEANYGYTF,TGTGCCAGCAGCTTAGGCTGGAAGGAAGCTAACTATGGCTACACCTTC
TRBV27,TRBJ1-6,TRBD1,-,CASSGRTGTYNSPLHF,TGTGCCAGCAGTGGCCGGACAGGGACGTATAATTCACCCCTCCACTTT
TRBV5-1,TRBJ2-3,TRBD2,-,CASSSSGVTDTQYF,TGCGCCAGCAGCAGTAGCGGGGTTACAGATACGCAGTATTTT
TRBV20-1,TRBJ2-1,TRBD2,-,CSATSGTSVSSYSEQFF,TGCAGTGCTACCTCCGGGACTAGCGTTAGCTCCTACAGTGAGCAGTTCTTC
TRBV5-1,TRBJ2-3,TRBD2,few,CASSLGLAGRDTQYF,TGCGCCAGCAGCTTGGGCCTAGCGGGACGCGATACGCAGTATTTT
TRBV12-3/TRBV12-4,TRBJ2-1,TRBD2,-,CASSSSGWGRNNEQFF,TGTGCCAGCAGTTCTAGCGGGTGGGGGAGGAACAATGAGCAGTTCTTC
TRBV7-2,TRBJ2-5,-,-,CASSQNRETQYF,TGTGCCAGCAGCCAAAACAGGGAGACCCAGTACTTC
TRBV29-1,TRBJ2-5,TRBD2,-,CSVEDLTSGQETQYF,TGCAGCGTTGAAGATCTAACTAGCGGCCAAGAGACCCAGTACTTC
TRBV29-1,TRBJ2-3,-,few,CSAKVGPSGRSTDTQYF,TGCAGCGCTAAGGTGGGCCCCTCCGGTAGGAGCACAGATACGCAGTATTTT
TRBV9,TRBJ2-5,-,few,CASSVGVRQTQYF,TGTGCCAGCAGCGTAGGGGTTAGACAGACCCAGTACTTC
TRBV2,TRBJ2-1,-,-,CASSAENEQFF,TGTGCCAGCAGTGCGGAAAATGAGCAGTTCTTC
TRBV7-7,TRBJ2-1,TRBD2,-,CASSPALWREKWDEQFF,TGTGCTAGCAGCCCCGCCCTATGGCGGGAGAAGTGGGATGAGCAGTTCTTC
TRBV18,TRBJ2-3,-,few,CASSPSDTDTQYF,TGTGCCAGCTCACCCTCCGACACAGATACGCAGTATTTT